This T cell receptor (beta chain) comes out of a study of T cell changes during pregnancy in multiple sclerosis. The ends were cut back, 3 bases at V and 6 bases at J, with 12 bases in the middle. Per germline, CDR1 SEHNR and CDR2 FQNEAQ (reference sequence). The CDR3 runs 14 residues. Repertoires were generated with immunoSEQ multiplex PCR, while TCRdb's copy carries only in-frame clones and drops some. This table holds some 120,000 clones, around 97% found once. The material sequenced was peripheral blood, taken after pregnancy. The chain is built from TRBV7-9 and TRBJ2-1, with D perhaps TRBD2 (6 bases). The sequence was obtained from a female donor with multiple sclerosis, enrolled in a pregnancy study. The CDR3 loop reads CASSLGLISNEQFF. DNA of the CDR3: TGTGCCAGCAGCTTGGGACTCATATCCAATGAGCAGTTCTTC.